This TCR beta chain is drawn from a study of cytomegalovirus exposure and HLA in healthy donors. There are 14 residues in the CDR3. The germline V gene has CDR1 SGDLS and CDR2 YYNGEE. Between the trimmed V and J ends, which lost 5 bases and 3 bases, there was a span of 11 bases. Overall study findings and caveats: In a later analysis, TCR beta V- and J-gene trimming was associated with a missense DCLRE1C variant. An analysis that came later showed most CMV-associated TCR beta chains appearing HLA-restricted. Earlier findings revealed that most TCR beta V segments proved productive either about 90% or about 30% of the time.

PCR employed 60 Vbeta and 13 Jbeta primers. Repertoires were generated with immunoSEQ multiplex PCR, while TCRdb's copy carries only in-frame clones and drops some. Among roughly 170,000 clones listed, 84% were seen once. For this clone: Antigen specificity is unknown.

This receptor was taken from a girl between 2 and 10 years old in good health and CMV-seropositive. The sample taken for sequencing was PBMCs. The V and J genes are TRBV9 and TRBJ1-4, with a possible D match to TRBD1 (6 bases). The CDR3 nucleotides read TGTGCCAGCAGATTGGGGGCGCCTAATGAAAAACTGTTTTTT. This gives the protein CASRLGAPNEKLFF.